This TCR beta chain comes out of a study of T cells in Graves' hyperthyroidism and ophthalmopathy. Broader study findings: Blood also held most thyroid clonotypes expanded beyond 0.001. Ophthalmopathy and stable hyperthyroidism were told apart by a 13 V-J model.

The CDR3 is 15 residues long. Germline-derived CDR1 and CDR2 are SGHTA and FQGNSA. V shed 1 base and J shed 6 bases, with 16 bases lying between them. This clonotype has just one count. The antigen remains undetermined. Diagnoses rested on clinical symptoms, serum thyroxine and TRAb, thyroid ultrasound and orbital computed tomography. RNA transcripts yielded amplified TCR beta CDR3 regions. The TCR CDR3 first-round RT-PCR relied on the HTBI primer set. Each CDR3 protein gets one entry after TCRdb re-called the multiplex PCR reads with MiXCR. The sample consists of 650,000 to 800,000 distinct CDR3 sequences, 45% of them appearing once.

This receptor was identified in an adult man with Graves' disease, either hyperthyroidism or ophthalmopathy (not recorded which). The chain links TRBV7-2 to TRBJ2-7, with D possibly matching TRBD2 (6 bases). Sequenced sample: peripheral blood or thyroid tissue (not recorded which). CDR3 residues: CASSLGRTTISEQYF. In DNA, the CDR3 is TGTGCCAGCAGCTTAGGACGGACTACCATCAGCGAGCAGTACTTC. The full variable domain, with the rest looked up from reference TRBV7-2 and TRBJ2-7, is GAGVSQSPSNKVTEKGKDVELRCDPISGHTALYWYRQSLGQGLEFLIYFQGNSAPDKSGLPSDRFSAERTGGSVSTLTIQRTQQEDSAVYLCASSLGRTTISEQYFGPGTRLTVT.